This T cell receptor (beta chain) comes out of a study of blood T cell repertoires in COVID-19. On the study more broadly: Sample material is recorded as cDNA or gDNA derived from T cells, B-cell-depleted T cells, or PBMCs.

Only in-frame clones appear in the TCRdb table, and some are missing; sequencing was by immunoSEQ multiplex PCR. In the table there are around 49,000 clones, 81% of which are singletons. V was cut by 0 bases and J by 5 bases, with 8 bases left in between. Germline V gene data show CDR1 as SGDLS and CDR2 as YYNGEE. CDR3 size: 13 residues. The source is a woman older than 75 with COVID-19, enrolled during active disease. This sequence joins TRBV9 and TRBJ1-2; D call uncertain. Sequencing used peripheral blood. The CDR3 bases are TGTGCCAGCAGCGTAGTTGCGGGTTATGGCTACACCTTC. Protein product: CASSVVAGYGYTF.